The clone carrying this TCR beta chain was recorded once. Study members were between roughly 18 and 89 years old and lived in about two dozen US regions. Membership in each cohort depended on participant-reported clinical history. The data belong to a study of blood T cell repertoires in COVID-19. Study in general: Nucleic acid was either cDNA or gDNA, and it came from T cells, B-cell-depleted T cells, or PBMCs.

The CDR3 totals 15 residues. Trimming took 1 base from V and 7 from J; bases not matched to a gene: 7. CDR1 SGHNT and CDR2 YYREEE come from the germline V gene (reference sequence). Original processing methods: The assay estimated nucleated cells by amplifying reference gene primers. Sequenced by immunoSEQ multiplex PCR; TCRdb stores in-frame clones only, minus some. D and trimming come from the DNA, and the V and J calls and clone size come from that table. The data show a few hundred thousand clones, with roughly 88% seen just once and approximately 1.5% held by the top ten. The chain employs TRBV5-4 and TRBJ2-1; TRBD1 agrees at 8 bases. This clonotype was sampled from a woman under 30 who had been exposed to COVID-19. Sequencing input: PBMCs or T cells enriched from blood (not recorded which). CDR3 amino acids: CASSLTGTGGNEQFF. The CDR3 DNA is TGTGCCAGCAGCTTGACCGGGACAGGAGGTAATGAGCAGTTCTTC.